The TCR beta chain described here comes from a study of blood T cell repertoires in COVID-19 (dated by TCRdb to about 2020). Context from the whole study: Samples from collaborators originated in the United States, Italy and Spain and spanned both the acute and convalescent phases of COVID-19. The prospective study material was composed of cDNA or gDNA derived from T cells, B-cell-depleted T cells, or PBMCs. Subjects who had been exposed to COVID-19, were actively infected with it, or had recovered from it provided the deeply sampled blood TCRbeta repertoires that made up the dataset. The repertoires were made available in a free public database intended to serve as a resource for research on the immune response to SARS-CoV-2. The samples were drawn from two sources: the first 160 participants of the ongoing ImmuneRACE study, and about 1,300 subjects contributed by 6 global collaborators. Nearly every sample came with metadata listing a de-identified subject ID, COVID-19 status, age in years and sex. Where HLA class I and class II types were available, the types were taken from metadata supplied by the sample provider, not from assay-based typing.

Collaborating institutions collected whole blood in K2EDTA tubes following their own protocols. For TCRbeta analysis, collaborators shipped samples in one of three forms: frozen whole blood, isolated PBMCs, or DNA extracted from either of those sample types. TCRbeta CDR3 regions were amplified from genomic DNA by means of the immunoSEQ Assay, a bias-controlled multiplex PCR. The source study handled its data this way. Within the assay, amplification of reference gene primers was used to estimate how many nucleated cells each sample contained. Sequence reads were collapsed and filtered to measure the absolute abundance of every unique TCRbeta CDR3 rearrangement. For each sample, productive Simpson clonality was calculated as the square root of Simpson's diversity index over productive rearrangements. In TCRdb, the immuneACCESS table is reduced to in-frame sequences with V and J assigned. These tables do not hold every clone; where another copy was compared, an unresolved V gene accounts for under half, and the others remain unexplained. That table furnishes V, J and clone size, whereas the DNA furnished D and trimming. The sample profile shows around 270,000 clones; 70% to 90% of them were found once. The leading ten clones occupy 2% to 3% of the sample.

The CDR3 has 17 amino acids, counting the end cysteine and phenylalanine. The retained sequence is limited to the CDR3, 51 bases, with the frame set at the first base. The germline V gene yields SGHAT for CDR1 and FQNNGV for CDR2. Trimming takes 2 bases off V and 6 bases off J; junction bases not matched to a gene: 9. Worth noting for this clone: The antigen it recognizes is unknown. Qualities for individual bases were not recorded, and no much larger clone is one base off.

General study outcomes and caveats: The amount of clinical and demographic metadata varied by source and participant and was provided uncurated.

This receptor was taken from a woman in her forties or fifties with acute or convalescent COVID-19. The sequence joins TRBV11-2 to TRBJ2-1; 11 nucleotides in the junction match TRBD2. The specimen was peripheral blood. Read as DNA, the sequence is TGTGCCAGCAGCTTAAGGGTTAGCGGGAGGGCAAGCAATGAGCAGTTCTTC. Its translation reads: CASSLRVSGRASNEQFF.